This entry features one T cell receptor (beta chain) sequence. Its target is not known. The CDR3 length is 13 residues. Germline V gene lookup returns CDR1 SNHLY and CDR2 FYNNEI. Between the trimmed V and J ends, which lost 7 bases and 1 base, there was a span of 10 bases. This record comes from a study of CD8+ T cells in alopecia areata. Study-level results: Normal skin's resident alphabeta T cells are also sequenced in scalp samples.

cDNA prepared by RNA extraction and subsequent reverse transcription served as the template for sequencing. TCRdb keeps only in-frame clones here, not all; method: immunoSEQ multiplex PCR. The table includes 180,000 or so clones, roughly 63% detected once. This sample comprised CD4+ T cells sorted from blood, obtained at week 0. The chain employs TRBV2 and TRBJ1-1; D is ambiguous. The receptor was derived from a human donor with alopecia areata. In DNA, the CDR3 is TGTGCCAGCAAGAAACAAGAGAACACTGAAGCTTTCTTT. Protein sequence: CASKKQENTEAFF.